Following are 21 T cell receptor beta chains from one sample sequenced in a study of CD8+CD57+ T cells in acquired aplastic anemia. Template material for TCR beta VDJ and CDR3 profiling consisted of genomic DNA. TCRdb passed the reads through MiXCR, listing each CDR3 protein once. Of more than 150,000 distinct CDR3 sequences listed, roughly 50% are singletons. Flow cytometry had shown expanded CD8+CD57+ cells in the patients chosen for sequencing. Sequenced material: sorted CD4+, CD8+, or CD8+CD57+ T cells (not recorded which) from PBMCs. The receptors come from a human donor with aplastic anemia.

CDR3 residues: CSVATGGFNTEAFF. CDR3 nucleotides: TGCAGCGTTGCGACAGGGGGATTTAACACTGAAGCTTTCTTT. The chain combines TRBV29-1 with TRBJ1-1; 9 nucleotides align to TRBD1. The CDR3 extends over 14 amino acids. The trim removed 4 bases at V and 2 bases at J, leaving 5 bases unmatched. Per germline, CDR1 SQVTM and CDR2 ANQGSEA.

The CDR3 nucleotides are TGTGCCACCAGAGCGGGAGGGGGCTACAATGAGCAGTTCTTC. This translates into CATRAGGGYNEQFF. V usage is TRBV24-1 and J usage is TRBJ2-1; 10 nucleotides match TRBD2. Trimming took 7 bases from V and 3 from J; bases not matched to a gene: 2. CDR3 length: 14 amino acids. Germline-derived CDR1 and CDR2 are KGHDR and SFDVKD.

In the case of this clonotype: An end of the junction does not agree with germline; a read error may underlie this. The CDR3: CASSGTDNTEAFF. CDR3 coding DNA: TGCGCCAGCAGCGGGACAGATAACACTGAAGCTTTCTTT. This chain uses TRBV7-9 with TRBJ1-1; 7 positions agree with TRBD1. Germline CDR1 SEHNR, CDR2 FQNEAQ (reference sequence). This CDR3 contains 13 residues.

About this clonotype itself: Here the CDR3 omits its conserved ending phenylalanine or tryptophan, so a read error is the likely source. The rearrangement links TRBV2 to TRBJ2-3; D is unclear. Germline V gene sequence: CDR1 SNHLY, CDR2 FYNNEI. Trimming stripped 7 bases from V and 6 bases from J, with 17 bases between. This CDR3 region has 14 residues. Here the CDR3 reads CASMRGGYTDTQYS. The DNA for the CDR3 is TGTGCCAGCATGCGTGGTGGATACACGGATACGCAGTATTCT.

This clonotype appeared many times. V and J are TRBV12-3 or TRBV12-4 and TRBJ2-3; D possibly corresponds to TRBD1 (6 bases). Trimming left V 5 bases short and J 2 bases short, with 11 bases between. The length of the CDR3 is 14 residues. Here the CDR3 reads CASSHRDATDTQYF. The DNA for the CDR3 is TGTGCCAGCAGTCACAGGGACGCCACAGATACGCAGTATTTT.

The rearrangement links TRBV10-2 to TRBJ2-1, with TRBD2 as a possible D gene (6 bases). V gave up 7 bases and J gave up 0 bases, with 22 bases separating them. Germline assignment: CDR1 WSHSY and CDR2 SAAADI. The CDR3 covers 18 residues. The CDR3 bases are TGCGCCAGCACACCCGTCGGGAGCGGACGTTACTCCTACAATGAGCAGTTCTTC. Protein: CASTPVGSGRYSYNEQFF.

This clonotype has only a few counts. The chain carries TRBV7-9 and TRBJ2-7, with D hard to call. V lost 2 bases, J lost 8 bases, and 7 bases lay in between. The CDR3 extends over 11 amino acids. CDR1 is SEHNR and CDR2 is FQNEAQ in the germline V gene (reference sequence). In DNA form, the CDR3 reads TGTGCCAGCAGCTTACCCGAAAAGCAGTACTTC. This encodes CASSLPEKQYF.

This chain uses TRBV30 with TRBJ1-3; D gene unclear. The CDR3 has 11 amino acids. Germline CDR1 GTSNPN, CDR2 SVGIG (reference sequence). V lost 2 bases and J lost 3, with 2 bases in between. The CDR3 here is CAWSFGNTIYF. In nucleotides, the CDR3 is TGTGCCTGGAGTTTTGGAAACACCATATATTTT. Full variable domain (rest looked up from reference TRBV30 and TRBJ1-3): SQTIHQWPATLVQPVGSPLSLECTVEGTSNPNLYWYRQAAGRGLQLLFYSVGIGQISSEVPQNLSASRPQDRQFILSSKKLLLSDSGFYLCAWSFGNTIYFGEGSWLTVV.

CDR3 coding DNA: TGTGCCACCCGACAGGGGTGGAGCGAGCAGTACTTC. This codes for CATRQGWSEQYF. The V call is TRBV6-2 or TRBV6-3, the J call TRBJ2-7; 8 positions match TRBD1. The CDR3 contains 12 residues. The germline V gene has CDR1 MNHEY and CDR2 SVGEGT. The J segment lost 6 bases and the V segment lost 10 bases, leaving 8 bases of the junction unmatched.

The CDR3 sequence is CASSQGQGAYQETQYF. DNA of the CDR3: TGTGCCAGCAGCCAGGGACAGGGGGCATACCAAGAGACCCAGTACTTC. The chain has TRBV7-6 and TRBJ2-5; 12 bases are a match to TRBD1. The V gene's germline CDR1 is SGHVS and CDR2 FNYEAQ. This CDR3 is built from 16 residues. The V segment lost 5 bases and the J segment 0 bases; nucleotides outside the gene matches: 4.

This clonotype occurred many times. This chain uses TRBV9 with TRBJ2-1, with D tentatively TRBD2 (5 bases). The V and J ends lost 2 bases and 2 bases respectively, with 11 bases between them. The CDR3 sequence is 15 residues long. The V gene's germline CDR1 is SGDLS and CDR2 YYNGEE. The DNA of the CDR3 is TGTGCCAGCAGCGTTACTAGTAACACCTACAATGAGCAGTTCTTC. Amino acid sequence: CASSVTSNTYNEQFF.

V usage is TRBV25-1 and J usage is TRBJ2-5, with D possibly matching TRBD1 (5 bases). Per the germline V gene, CDR1 is MGHDK and CDR2 is SYGVNS. The CDR3 is made up of 15 amino acids. Trimming stripped 3 bases from V and 1 base from J, with 12 bases between. In nucleotides, the CDR3 is TGTGCCAGCAGTGATGGCAGGGTATTCCAAGAGACCCAGTACTTC. It is translated as CASSDGRVFQETQYF.

This CDR3 reads CSVWSALLTDTQYF. The CDR3 nucleotides read TGCAGCGTTTGGTCAGCCCTTCTCACAGATACGCAGTATTTT. The chain recombines TRBV29-1 with TRBJ2-3; D unclear. Germline CDR1 is SQVTM and CDR2 is ANQGSEA. This CDR3 has 14 amino acids. V was trimmed by 5 bases and J by 2 bases, leaving 14 bases between them.

This chain uses TRBV19 with TRBJ1-2; D uncertain. V lost 5 bases and J lost 4, with 20 bases in between. Germline CDR1 LNHDA, CDR2 SQIVND (reference sequence). The CDR3 is 16 residues long. CDR3: CASSPYPILAPYGYTF. The CDR3 DNA reads as TGTGCCAGTAGTCCCTATCCCATTCTAGCCCCCTATGGCTACACCTTC.

Of note for this clonotype: A read error may account for a junction end that differs from germline. The chain carries TRBV10-3 and TRBJ1-2; D is uncertain. The CDR3 covers 13 residues. The germline gives CDR1 ENHRY, CDR2 SYGVKD. CDR3 residues: CATKLSSDYGHTF. The CDR3 region has the DNA TGTGCCACTAAGCTCTCCTCGGACTATGGCCACACCTTC.

A single count supports this clonotype. The chain links TRBV2 to TRBJ2-1, with 8 bases that match TRBD2. V shed 7 bases and J 6 bases; nucleotides not matched to a gene: 11. Looked up from germline, CDR1 is SNHLY and CDR2 is FYNNEI. The CDR3 is 15 residues long. CDR3 in DNA: TGTGCCAGCACTTCCATGGGTCTAGCGGGCAATGAGCAGTTCTTC. It yields the protein CASTSMGLAGNEQFF. The full variable domain, rest sourced from reference TRBV2 and TRBJ2-1, is EPEVTQTPSHQVTQMGQEVILRCVPISNHLYFYWYRQILGQKVEFLVSFYNNEISEKSEIFDDQFSVERPDGSNFTLKIRSTKLEDSAMYFCASTSMGLAGNEQFFGPGTRLTVL.

This clonotype was counted ten times or more. The J gene is TRBJ2-7, the V gene TRBV6-1; unclear D gene. Germline V gene sequence: CDR1 MNHNS, CDR2 SASEGT. The CDR3 is made up of 16 amino acids. V was trimmed by 3 bases and J by 3 bases, leaving 18 bases between them. CDR3 nucleotides: TGTGCCAGCAGTGAGGGTATAAGCCTACCTTTCTACGAGCAGTACTTC. The encoded protein is CASSEGISLPFYEQYF.

The chain uses TRBV15 and TRBJ2-7; D not resolved. Germline V CDR1 and CDR2: LNHNV, YYDKDF (reference sequence). V was pared by 0 bases and J by 2 bases, with 11 bases between. This CDR3 has 15 residues. DNA for the CDR3: TGTGCCACCAGCAGAGATCGAGGCGGAACCTACGAGCAGTACTTC. Amino acid sequence: CATSRDRGGTYEQYF.

This clonotype was seen many times. The CDR3 protein is CASRTRDRGSYGYTF. The CDR3 nucleotides read TGTGCCAGTAGGACCCGGGACAGGGGATCCTATGGCTACACCTTC. The V and J genes are TRBV19 and TRBJ1-2, with TRBD1 matching 10 bases. The CDR3 is made up of 15 amino acids. Germline V gene data show CDR1 as LNHDA and CDR2 as SQIVND (reference sequence). Trimming took 6 bases from V and 4 from J; bases not matched to a gene: 8.

V and J are TRBV10-3 and TRBJ1-6; D might be TRBD1 (6 bases). From germline, CDR1 is ENHRY and CDR2 SYGVKD. V gave up 2 bases and J gave up 5 bases, with 13 bases separating them. The CDR3 loop spans 16 amino acids. The CDR3 DNA is TGTGCCATCAGTGAGGGGAGGGGGATAAATAATTCACCCCTCCACTTT. Translated, it gives CAISEGRGINNSPLHF.

This clonotype was detected only a few times. This CDR3 reads CASSARDRFDPTAFF. In DNA form, the CDR3 reads TGTGCCAGTAGTGCCAGGGACAGGTTTGATCCGACGGCTTTCTTT. This chain joins TRBV19 and TRBJ1-1, with 8 bases fitting TRBD1. The germline CDR1 and CDR2 sequences are LNHDA and SQIVND (reference sequence). V shed 5 bases, J shed 11 bases, and the junction held 16 bases outside the gene matches. The CDR3 has 15 residues.